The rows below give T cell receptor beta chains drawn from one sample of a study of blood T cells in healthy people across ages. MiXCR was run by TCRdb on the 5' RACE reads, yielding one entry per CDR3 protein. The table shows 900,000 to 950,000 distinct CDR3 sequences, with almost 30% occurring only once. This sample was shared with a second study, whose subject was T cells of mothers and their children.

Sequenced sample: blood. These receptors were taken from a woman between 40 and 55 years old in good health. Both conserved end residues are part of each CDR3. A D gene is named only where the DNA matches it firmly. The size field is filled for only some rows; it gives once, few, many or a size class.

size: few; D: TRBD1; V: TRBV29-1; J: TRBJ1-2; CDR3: CSVAMGQNNYGYTF; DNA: TGCAGCGTTGCAATGGGACAGAATAACTATGGCTACACCTTC
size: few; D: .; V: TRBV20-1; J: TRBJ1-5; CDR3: CSAPLQGGPYSNQPQHF; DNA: TGCAGTGCTCCCCTACAGGGCGGCCCTTATAGCAATCAGCCCCAGCATTTT
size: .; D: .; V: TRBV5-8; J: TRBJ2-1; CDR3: CASSGRGVVNEQFF; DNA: TGTGCCAGCAGCGGGCGAGGGGTAGTTAATGAGCAGTTCTTC
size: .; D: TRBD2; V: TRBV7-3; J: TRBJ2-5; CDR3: CASSLTFMGLAGRETQYF; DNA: TGTGCCAGCAGCTTAACGTTTATGGGACTAGCGGGTAGAGAGACCCAGTACTTC
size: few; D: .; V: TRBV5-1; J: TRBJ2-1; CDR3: CASRVPGTSYNEQFF; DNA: TGCGCCAGCAGGGTTCCGGGTACTTCCTACAATGAGCAGTTCTTC
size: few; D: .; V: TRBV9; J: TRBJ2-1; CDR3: CASSAGGVEQFF; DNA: TGTGCCAGCAGCGCTGGAGGAGTTGAGCAGTTCTTC
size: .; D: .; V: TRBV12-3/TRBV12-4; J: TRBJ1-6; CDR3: CASSLRVAGMSGKVALHF; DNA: TGTGCCAGCAGTTTACGAGTGGCAGGGATGTCGGGAAAAGTAGCCCTCCACTTT
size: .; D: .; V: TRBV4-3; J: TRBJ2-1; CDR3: CASSQDFGAKYNEQFF; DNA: TGCGCCAGCAGCCAAGATTTTGGGGCGAAGTACAATGAGCAGTTCTTC
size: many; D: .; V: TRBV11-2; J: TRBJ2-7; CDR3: CASSLGRLREQYF; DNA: TGTGCCAGCAGCTTAGGGAGGCTGCGGGAGCAGTACTTC
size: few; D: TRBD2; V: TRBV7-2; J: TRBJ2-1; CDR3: CASSWTSGGEEFF; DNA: TGTGCCAGCAGCTGGACTAGCGGGGGCGAAGAGTTCTTC
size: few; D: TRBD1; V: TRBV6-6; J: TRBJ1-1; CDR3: CASTRTGRVTEAFF; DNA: TGTGCCAGCACCCGGACAGGGCGGGTCACTGAAGCTTTCTTT
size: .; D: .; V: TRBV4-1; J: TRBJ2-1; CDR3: CASSQAGGYRGLDNEQFF; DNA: TGCGCCAGCAGCCAAGCAGGGGGGTACAGGGGTCTGGACAATGAGCAGTTCTTC
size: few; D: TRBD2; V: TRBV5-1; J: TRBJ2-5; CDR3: CASRKPRTSGIGETQYF; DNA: TGCGCCAGCAGAAAACCTCGGACTAGCGGGATAGGGGAGACCCAGTACTTC
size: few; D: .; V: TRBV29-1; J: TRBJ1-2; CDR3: CSVGGLSDGYTF; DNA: TGCAGCGTTGGCGGGCTGTCGGATGGCTACACCTTC
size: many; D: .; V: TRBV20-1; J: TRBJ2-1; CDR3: CSAIDTGGTYSYNEQFF; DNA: TGCAGTGCCATTGACACCGGGGGGACATACTCCTACAATGAGCAGTTCTTC
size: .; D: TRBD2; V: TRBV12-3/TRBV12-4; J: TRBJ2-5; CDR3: CVSSLGTSGGRRETQYF; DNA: TGTGTCAGCTCCCTCGGGACTAGCGGGGGCCGCCGGGAGACCCAGTACTTC